This T cell receptor (beta chain) was observed in a study of neoadjuvant anti-PD-1 for oral cavity cancer. Study details: Patients without progression got a fourth dose around day 43.

Noted time point: after neoadjuvant nivolumab, at surgical resection. Analysis of PBMCs was direct, with no culture step. CDR3 length: 13 amino acids. Per the germline V gene, CDR1 is MNHNS and CDR2 is SASEGT. V lost 5 bases and J 7 bases, leaving 12 bases between the germline ends. PBMC libraries mostly used approximately 500 ng of input genomic DNA, with six replicates per sample. The protocol was immunoSEQ multiplex PCR, while the TCRdb copy is restricted to in-frame clones and leaves out a portion. The data hold approximately 68,000 clones, with roughly nine tenths observed a single time. Whole-study results and caveats: Treg/Th17 ratio rose with pretreatment blood and fell with post-treatment tumor TCRbeta clonality.

As to this clone: Its cognate antigen is unknown.

The sample in question was PBMCs, obtained after nivolumab (anti-PD-1) treatment. The chain carries TRBV6-1 and TRBJ2-1, with D unclear. The TCR sequence derives from a person aged 40 to 85 with oral cavity squamous cell carcinoma. CDR3 sequence reads: CASSPGFPNEQFF. CDR3 sequence (DNA): TGTGCCAGCAGTCCCGGCTTTCCTAATGAGCAGTTCTTC.